The clone carrying this T cell receptor (beta chain) appeared a few times. Repertoires were generated with immunoSEQ multiplex PCR, while TCRdb's copy carries only in-frame clones and drops some. The sample comprises 700,000 to 750,000 clones, over 75% of which are singletons, and roughly 0.01% rests with the top ten. This entry belongs to a study of shared T cell receptors in the human thymus. The CDR3 runs to 14 residues. Germline V gives CDR1 LNHDA, CDR2 SQIVND (reference sequence). Germline trimming cut 9 bases from V and 3 bases from J; bases unmatched to any gene: 7. The same data also contributed to another study, on human thymus T cells. As that report states: Donor material was obtained from healthy Finnish infants undergoing corrective surgery for congenital heart defects. Resections were taken during corrective heart surgery, and the thymus tissue came from these. Seemingly biased V and J gene usage marked thymic and blood repertoires. Thymic TCR repertoires of unrelated people reportedly overlapped highly.

V gene TRBV19 combines with J gene TRBJ1-3, with 8 positions matching TRBD1. This sequence originates from a girl under two years old with a congenital heart defect. The sample consisted of thymocytes. The CDR3 sequence: CASKKTGDGNTIYF. CDR3 nucleotide sequence: TGTGCCAGCAAGAAGACAGGGGATGGAAACACCATATATTTT. The complete variable domain, with remaining parts taken from reference TRBV19 and TRBJ1-3, reads DGGITQSPKYLFRKEGQNVTLSCEQNLNHDAMYWYRQDPGQGLRLIYYSQIVNDFQKGDIAEGYSVSREKKESFPLTVTSAQKNPTAFYLCASKKTGDGNTIYFGEGSWLTVV.